The clone carrying this T cell receptor beta chain was seen repeatedly, ten times or more. Its antigen is currently unknown. The sample comes from a study of Graves' ophthalmopathy and Graves' hyperthyroidism. The CDR3 is 12 residues long. Trimming cost V 7 bases and J 6 bases, with 13 bases left between them. Beta-chain TCR CDR3 regions were amplified from RNA transcripts. The first-round RT-PCR employed HTBI primers together with the Qiagen OneStep RT-PCR kit. A multiplex PCR was then performed as the second round. TCRdb re-called the multiplex PCR reads with MiXCR, one entry per CDR3 protein. The sample records hundreds of thousands of distinct CDR3 sequences, under 50% being singletons. Study-wide results and caveats: Forecasting of ophthalmopathy progression by the model achieved around 68% sensitivity and around 77% specificity. The blood repertoire also included most expanded thyroid clonotypes above 0.001 frequency.

Diagnosis used clinical symptoms, serum thyroxine, TRAb, thyroid ultrasound and orbital computed tomography. The chain combines TRBV12-3 or TRBV12-4 with TRBJ2-7; a weak D match, TRBD2 (5 bases). The sample comprised peripheral blood. This TCR was sampled from an adult man with Graves' ophthalmopathy. CDR3 residues: CASTRFEGEQYF. For the CDR3, the DNA is TGTGCCAGCACTCGATTTGAGGGCGAGCAGTACTTC.